This T cell receptor (beta chain) was documented in a study of shared clonotypes between healthy human individuals. Study-level information: Donors had three CD4 naive, three CD4 memory, two CD8 naive and one CD8 memory plate apiece. Study-level points and caveats: Sharing across a handful of donors was seen in around 5% of naive CD4 clonotypes.

HIV-negative, healthy adults without recent acute infections or vaccinations were the donors. Deep-level settings were used for running the assay. Here immunoSEQ multiplex PCR was the method, and the copy in TCRdb shows in-frame clones only, minus some. The data show 2 million to 2.5 million clones, around 95% seen once. This clone was detected once. Its target is not known. Other DNA sequences of this sample code for an identical CDR3. This CDR3 spans 15 amino acids. V trimming: 0 bases; J trimming: 4 bases; junction bases outside the gene matches: 3. Germline V gives CDR1 SGHRS, CDR2 YFSETQ. The J gene is TRBJ2-1, the V gene TRBV5-1, with 8 bases fitting TRBD1. The sequenced sample was naive CD4+ T cells sorted from blood. Noted subset: CD45RA+ positively selected. The origin of this receptor is a man between 18 and 35 years old in good health. The CDR3 DNA follows: TGCGCCAGCAGCTTGGGGACAGGGTCTTACAATGAGCAGTTCTTC. Translated, it gives CASSLGTGSYNEQFF.